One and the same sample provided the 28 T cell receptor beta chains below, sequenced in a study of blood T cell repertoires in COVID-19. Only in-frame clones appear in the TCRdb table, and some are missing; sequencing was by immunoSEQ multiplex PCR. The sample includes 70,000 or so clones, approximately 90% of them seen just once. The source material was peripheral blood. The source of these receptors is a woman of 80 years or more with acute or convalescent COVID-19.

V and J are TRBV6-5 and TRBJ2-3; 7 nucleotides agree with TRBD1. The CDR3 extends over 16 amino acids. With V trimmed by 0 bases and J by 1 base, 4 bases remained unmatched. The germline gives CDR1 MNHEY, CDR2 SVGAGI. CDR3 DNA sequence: TGTGCCAGCAGTTACTCCGCGCAGGGGGGCACAGATACGCAGTATTTT. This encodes CASSYSAQGGTDTQYF.

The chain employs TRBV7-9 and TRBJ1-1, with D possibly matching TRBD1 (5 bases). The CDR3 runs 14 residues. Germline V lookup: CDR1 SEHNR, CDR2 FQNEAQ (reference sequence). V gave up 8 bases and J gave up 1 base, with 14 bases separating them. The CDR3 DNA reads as TGTGCCAGCTTGCCAGGGCAAGCGAACACTGAAGCTTTCTTT. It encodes CASLPGQANTEAFF.

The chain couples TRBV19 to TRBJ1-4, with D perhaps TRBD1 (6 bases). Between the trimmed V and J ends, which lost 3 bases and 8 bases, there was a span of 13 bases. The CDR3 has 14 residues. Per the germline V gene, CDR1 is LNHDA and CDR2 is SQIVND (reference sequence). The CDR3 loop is CASSIGRGWEKLFF. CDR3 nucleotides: TGTGCCAGTAGTATTGGCAGGGGTTGGGAAAAACTGTTTTTT.

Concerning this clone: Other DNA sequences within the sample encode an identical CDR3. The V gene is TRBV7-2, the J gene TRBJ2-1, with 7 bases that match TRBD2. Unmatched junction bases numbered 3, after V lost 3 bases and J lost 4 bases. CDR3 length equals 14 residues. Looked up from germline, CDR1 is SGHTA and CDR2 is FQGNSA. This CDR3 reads CASSFRGEYNEQFF. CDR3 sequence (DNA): TGTGCCAGCAGCTTCCGGGGGGAGTACAATGAGCAGTTCTTC. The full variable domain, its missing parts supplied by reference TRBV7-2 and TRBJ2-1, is GAGVSQSPSNKVTEKGKDVELRCDPISGHTALYWYRQSLGQGLEFLIYFQGNSAPDKSGLPSDRFSAERTGGSVSTLTIQRTQQEDSAVYLCASSFRGEYNEQFFGPGTRLTVL.

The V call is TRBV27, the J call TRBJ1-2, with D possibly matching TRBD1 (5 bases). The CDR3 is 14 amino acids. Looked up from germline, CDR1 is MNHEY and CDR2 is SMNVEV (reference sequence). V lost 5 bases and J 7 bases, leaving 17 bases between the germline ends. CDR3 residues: CASSPTWTNIGYTF. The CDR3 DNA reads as TGTGCCAGCAGTCCGACATGGACAAACATTGGCTACACCTTC.

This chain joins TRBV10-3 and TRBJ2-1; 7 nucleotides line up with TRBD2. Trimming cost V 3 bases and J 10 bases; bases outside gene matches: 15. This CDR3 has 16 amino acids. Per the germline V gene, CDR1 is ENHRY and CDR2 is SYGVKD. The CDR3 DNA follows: TGTGCCATCAGTGATCGAGCGGGGCCGCAAGCTAGGGAGCAGTTCTTC. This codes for CAISDRAGPQAREQFF.

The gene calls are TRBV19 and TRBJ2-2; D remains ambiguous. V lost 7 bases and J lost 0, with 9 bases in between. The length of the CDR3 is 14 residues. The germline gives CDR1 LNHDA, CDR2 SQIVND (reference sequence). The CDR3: CASTNSPNTGELFF. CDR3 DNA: TGTGCCAGTACCAACAGCCCGAACACCGGGGAGCTGTTTTTT.

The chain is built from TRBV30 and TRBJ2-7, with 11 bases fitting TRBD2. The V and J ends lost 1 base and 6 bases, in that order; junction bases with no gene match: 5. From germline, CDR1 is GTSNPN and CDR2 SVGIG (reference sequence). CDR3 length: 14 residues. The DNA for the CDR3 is TGTGCCTGGAGTGCCTCGGGACTAGCGGCCGAGCAGTACTTC. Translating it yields CAWSASGLAAEQYF.

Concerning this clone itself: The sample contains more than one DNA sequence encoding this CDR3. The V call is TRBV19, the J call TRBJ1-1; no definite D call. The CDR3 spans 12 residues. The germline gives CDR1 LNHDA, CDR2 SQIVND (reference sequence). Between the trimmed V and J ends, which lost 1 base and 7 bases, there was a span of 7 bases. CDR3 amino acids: CASSIGGGEAFF. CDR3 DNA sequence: TGTGCCAGTAGTATAGGAGGAGGTGAAGCTTTCTTT. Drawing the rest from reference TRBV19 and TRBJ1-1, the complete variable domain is DGGITQSPKYLFRKEGQNVTLSCEQNLNHDAMYWYRQDPGQGLRLIYYSQIVNDFQKGDIAEGYSVSREKKESFPLTVTSAQKNPTAFYLCASSIGGGEAFFGQGTRLTVV.

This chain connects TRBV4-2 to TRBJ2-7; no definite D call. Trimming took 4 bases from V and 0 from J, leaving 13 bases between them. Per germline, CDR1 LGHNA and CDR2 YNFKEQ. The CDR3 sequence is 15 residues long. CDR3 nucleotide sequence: TGTGCCAGCAGCCCGCTAGAGGATGCCTCCTACGAGCAGTACTTC. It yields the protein CASSPLEDASYEQYF.

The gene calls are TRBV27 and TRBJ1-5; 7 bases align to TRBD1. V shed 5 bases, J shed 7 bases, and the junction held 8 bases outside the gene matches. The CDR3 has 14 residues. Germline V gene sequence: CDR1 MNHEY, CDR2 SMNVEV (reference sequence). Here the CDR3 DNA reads TGTGCCAGCAGTCTTCGACAGGGACTCCAGCCCCAGCATTTT. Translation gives CASSLRQGLQPQHF.

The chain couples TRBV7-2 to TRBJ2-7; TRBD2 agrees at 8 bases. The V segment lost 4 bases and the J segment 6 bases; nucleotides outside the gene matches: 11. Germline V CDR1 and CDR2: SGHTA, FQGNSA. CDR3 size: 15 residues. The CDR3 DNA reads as TGTGCCAGCAGCTCCCACCGAGCGGGAGTGGGCGAGCAGTACTTC. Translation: CASSSHRAGVGEQYF. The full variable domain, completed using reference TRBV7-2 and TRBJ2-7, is GAGVSQSPSNKVTEKGKDVELRCDPISGHTALYWYRQSLGQGLEFLIYFQGNSAPDKSGLPSDRFSAERTGGSVSTLTIQRTQQEDSAVYLCASSSHRAGVGEQYFGPGTRLTVT.

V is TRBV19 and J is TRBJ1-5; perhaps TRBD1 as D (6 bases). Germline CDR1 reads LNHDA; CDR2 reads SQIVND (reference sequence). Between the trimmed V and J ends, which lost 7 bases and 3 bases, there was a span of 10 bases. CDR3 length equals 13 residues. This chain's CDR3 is CASNRGSNQPQHF. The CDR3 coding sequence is TGTGCCAGTAATAGGGGGTCCAATCAGCCCCAGCATTTT. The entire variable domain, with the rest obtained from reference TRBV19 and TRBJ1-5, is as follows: DGGITQSPKYLFRKEGQNVTLSCEQNLNHDAMYWYRQDPGQGLRLIYYSQIVNDFQKGDIAEGYSVSREKKESFPLTVTSAQKNPTAFYLCASNRGSNQPQHFGDGTRLSIL.

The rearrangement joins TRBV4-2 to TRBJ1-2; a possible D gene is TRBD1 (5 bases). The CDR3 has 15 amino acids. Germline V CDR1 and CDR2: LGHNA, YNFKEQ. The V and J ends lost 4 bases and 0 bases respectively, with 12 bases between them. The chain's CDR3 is CASSPQRQTNYGYTF. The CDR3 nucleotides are TGTGCCAGCAGCCCTCAGAGACAGACTAACTATGGCTACACCTTC.

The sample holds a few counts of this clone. CDR3 loop: CAISVGLSTGYTF. Written as DNA, the CDR3 is TGTGCCATCAGTGTGGGCCTTTCGACTGGCTACACCTTC. This rearrangement joins TRBV10-3 to TRBJ1-2; D gene uncertain. V was clipped by 4 bases and J by 7 bases, with 13 bases between them. Germline V gives CDR1 ENHRY, CDR2 SYGVKD. The CDR3 extends over 13 amino acids.

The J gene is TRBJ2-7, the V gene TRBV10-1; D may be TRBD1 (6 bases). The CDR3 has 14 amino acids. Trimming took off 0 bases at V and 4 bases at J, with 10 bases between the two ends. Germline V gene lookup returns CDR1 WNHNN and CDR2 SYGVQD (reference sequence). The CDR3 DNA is TGCGCCAGCAGTGAGTCGGGACAAATGTACGAGCAGTACTTC. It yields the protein CASSESGQMYEQYF.

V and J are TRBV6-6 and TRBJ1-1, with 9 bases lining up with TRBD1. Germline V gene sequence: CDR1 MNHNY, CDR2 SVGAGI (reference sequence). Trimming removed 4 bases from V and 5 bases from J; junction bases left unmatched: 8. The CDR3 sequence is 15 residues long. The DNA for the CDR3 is TGTGCCAGCAGTTCCAGGGGGACAGGGAGGACTGAAGCTTTCTTT. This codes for CASSSRGTGRTEAFF.

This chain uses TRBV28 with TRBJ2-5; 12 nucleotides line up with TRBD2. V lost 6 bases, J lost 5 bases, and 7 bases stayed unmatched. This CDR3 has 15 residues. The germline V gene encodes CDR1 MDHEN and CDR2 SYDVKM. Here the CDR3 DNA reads TGTGCCAGCAGAAGGCTAGCGGGGGGGGCGGAGACCCAGTACTTC. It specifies CASRRLAGGAETQYF.

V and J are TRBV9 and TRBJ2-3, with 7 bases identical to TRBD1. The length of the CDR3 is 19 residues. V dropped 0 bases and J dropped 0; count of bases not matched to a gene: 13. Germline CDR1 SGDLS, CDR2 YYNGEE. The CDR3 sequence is CASSVDWDSAALSTDTQYF. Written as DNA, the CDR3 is TGTGCCAGCAGCGTAGATTGGGACAGTGCGGCTCTAAGCACAGATACGCAGTATTTT. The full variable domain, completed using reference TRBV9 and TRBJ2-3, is DSGVTQTPKHLITATGQRVTLRCSPRSGDLSVYWYQQSLDQGLQFLIQYYNGEERAKGNILERFSAQQFPDLHSELNLSSLELGDSALYFCASSVDWDSAALSTDTQYFGPGTRLTVL.

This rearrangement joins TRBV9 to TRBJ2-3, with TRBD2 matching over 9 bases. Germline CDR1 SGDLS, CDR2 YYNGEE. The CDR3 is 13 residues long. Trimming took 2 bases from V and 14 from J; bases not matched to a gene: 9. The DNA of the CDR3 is TGTGCCAGCAGCGTCCCTAGCGGGACCCTTCTGTATTTT. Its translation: CASSVPSGTLLYF. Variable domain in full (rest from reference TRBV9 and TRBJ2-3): DSGVTQTPKHLITATGQRVTLRCSPRSGDLSVYWYQQSLDQGLQFLIQYYNGEERAKGNILERFSAQQFPDLHSELNLSSLELGDSALYFCASSVPSGTLLYFGPGTRLTVL.

The CDR3 sequence: CASSERGTVYEQYF. The CDR3 DNA reads TGTGCCAGCAGTGAACGGGGAACAGTATACGAGCAGTACTTC. The chain has TRBV2 and TRBJ2-7, with D possibly matching TRBD2 (5 bases). V lost 2 bases to trimming and J lost 4 bases, with 12 bases between them. There are 14 residues in the CDR3. In germline, CDR1 is SNHLY, CDR2 FYNNEI. Combining the CDR3 with reference TRBV2 and TRBJ2-7 gives the whole variable domain EPEVTQTPSHQVTQMGQEVILRCVPISNHLYFYWYRQILGQKVEFLVSFYNNEISEKSEIFDDQFSVERPDGSNFTLKIRSTKLEDSAMYFCASSERGTVYEQYFGPGTRLTVT.

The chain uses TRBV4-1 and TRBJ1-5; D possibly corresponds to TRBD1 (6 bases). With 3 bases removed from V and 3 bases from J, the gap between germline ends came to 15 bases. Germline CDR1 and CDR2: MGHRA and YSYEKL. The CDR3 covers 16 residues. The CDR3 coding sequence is TGCGCCAGCAGCCACTCCGGGACACGTCTCAATCAGCCCCAGCATTTT. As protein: CASSHSGTRLNQPQHF.

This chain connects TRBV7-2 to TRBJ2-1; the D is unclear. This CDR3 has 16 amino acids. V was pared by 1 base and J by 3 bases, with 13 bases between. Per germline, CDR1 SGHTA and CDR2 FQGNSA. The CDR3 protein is CASSLEWSVRYNEQFF. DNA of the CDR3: TGTGCCAGCAGCTTAGAATGGTCAGTCCGCTACAATGAGCAGTTCTTC.

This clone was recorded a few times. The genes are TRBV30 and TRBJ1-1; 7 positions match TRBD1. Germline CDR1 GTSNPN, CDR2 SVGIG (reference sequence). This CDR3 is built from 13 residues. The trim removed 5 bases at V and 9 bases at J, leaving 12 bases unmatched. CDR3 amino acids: CAWSEGGQSQAFF. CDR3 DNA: TGTGCCTGGTCCGAGGGGGGACAGTCCCAAGCTTTCTTT. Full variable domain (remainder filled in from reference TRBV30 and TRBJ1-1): SQTIHQWPATLVQPVGSPLSLECTVEGTSNPNLYWYRQAAGRGLQLLFYSVGIGQISSEVPQNLSASRPQDRQFILSSKKLLLSDSGFYLCAWSEGGQSQAFFGQGTRLTVV.

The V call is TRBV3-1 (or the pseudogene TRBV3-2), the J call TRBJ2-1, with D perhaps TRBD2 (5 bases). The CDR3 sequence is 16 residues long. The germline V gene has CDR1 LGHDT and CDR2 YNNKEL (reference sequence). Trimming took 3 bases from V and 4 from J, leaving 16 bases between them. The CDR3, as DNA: TGTGCCAGCAGCCAGTACCGGGGAAATCCGTACAATGAGCAGTTCTTC. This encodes CASSQYRGNPYNEQFF.

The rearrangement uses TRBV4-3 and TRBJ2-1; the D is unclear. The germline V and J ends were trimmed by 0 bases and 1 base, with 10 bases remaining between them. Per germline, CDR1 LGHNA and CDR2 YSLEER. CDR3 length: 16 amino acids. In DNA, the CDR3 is TGCGCCAGCAGCCAAGAACCAGTGGTTTCCTACAATGAGCAGTTCTTC. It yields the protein CASSQEPVVSYNEQFF.

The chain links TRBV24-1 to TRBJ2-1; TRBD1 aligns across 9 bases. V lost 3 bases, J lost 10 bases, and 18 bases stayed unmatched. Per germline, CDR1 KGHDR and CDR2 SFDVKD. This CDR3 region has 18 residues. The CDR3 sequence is CATSDPSQPGQGYGEQFF. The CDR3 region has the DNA TGTGCCACCAGTGATCCCTCTCAACCGGGACAGGGATATGGCGAGCAGTTCTTC.

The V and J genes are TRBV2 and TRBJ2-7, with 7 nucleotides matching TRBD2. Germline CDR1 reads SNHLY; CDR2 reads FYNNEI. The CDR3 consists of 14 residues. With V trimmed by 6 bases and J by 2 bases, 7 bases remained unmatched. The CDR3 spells CASSQQRGAYEQYF. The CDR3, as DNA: TGTGCCAGCAGCCAACAGCGGGGTGCCTACGAGCAGTACTTC. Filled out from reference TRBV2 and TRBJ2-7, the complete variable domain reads EPEVTQTPSHQVTQMGQEVILRCVPISNHLYFYWYRQILGQKVEFLVSFYNNEISEKSEIFDDQFSVERPDGSNFTLKIRSTKLEDSAMYFCASSQQRGAYEQYFGPGTRLTVT.